The TCR beta chain described here comes from a study of shared clonotypes between healthy human individuals. This table comes from immunoSEQ multiplex PCR, and its TCRdb copy is limited to in-frame clones, with some not included. Of over 2 million clones in the sample, roughly 92% were seen once. CDR3 size: 12 residues. Germline CDR1 and CDR2: SGHKS and YYEKEE (reference sequence). V lost 2 bases to trimming and J lost 4 bases, with 6 bases between them. Sequences were obtained from naive CD4+ T cells from PBMCs. Noted subset: CD45RA+ positively selected. This sequence was found in a man between 18 and 35 years old in good health. Some clones in this sample may be carry-over from other donors' samples. This chain joins TRBV5-5 and TRBJ2-5, with D unclear. The CDR3 DNA follows: TGTGCCAGCAGCTTTCAGATAGAGACCCAGTACTTC. It yields the protein CASSFQIETQYF.